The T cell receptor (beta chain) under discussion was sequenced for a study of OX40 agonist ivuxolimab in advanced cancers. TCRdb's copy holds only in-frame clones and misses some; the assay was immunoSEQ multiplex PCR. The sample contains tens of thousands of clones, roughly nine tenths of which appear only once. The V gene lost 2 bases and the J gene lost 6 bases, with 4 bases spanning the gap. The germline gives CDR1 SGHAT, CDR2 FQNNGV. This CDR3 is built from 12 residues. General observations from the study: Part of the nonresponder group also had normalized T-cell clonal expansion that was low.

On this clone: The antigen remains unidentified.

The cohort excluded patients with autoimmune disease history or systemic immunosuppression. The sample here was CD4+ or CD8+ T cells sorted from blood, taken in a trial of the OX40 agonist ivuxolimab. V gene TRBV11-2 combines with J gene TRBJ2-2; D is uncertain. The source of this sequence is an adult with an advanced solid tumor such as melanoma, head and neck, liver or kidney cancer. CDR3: CASSLSPGELFF. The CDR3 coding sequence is TGTGCCAGCAGCTTATCCCCCGGGGAGCTGTTTTTT.